This T cell receptor (beta chain) derives from a study of read filtering for tumor transcriptome and immune sequencing. Across the whole study: The cohort had approximately 16 men and 14 to 15 women aged roughly 47 to 80, mean about 66 years. TCR-mapped reads were about 4 to 11 million with IR-seq versus roughly 75 to 1,300 with RNA-seq.

This clonotype has at least ten counts. The germline V gene has CDR1 MNHNY and CDR2 SVGAGI (reference sequence). The V and J ends lost 6 bases and 3 bases respectively, with 12 bases between them. CDR3 size: 14 residues. The library was built from about 370 ng RNA with molecular barcoded adaptors for alpha/delta and beta/gamma chains. TCRdb reprocessed the reads via MiXCR and lists one record per CDR3 protein. The sample records about 57,000 distinct CDR3 sequences, more than 20% being singletons. Sequenced material: a population of CD138-negative cells sorted from bone marrow. The genes are TRBV6-6 and TRBJ2-4; D gene uncertain. The TCR was taken from a donor at least 40 years old with multiple myeloma. The DNA for the CDR3 is TGTGCCAGCAGATCTGAGACGGGCAAAAACATTCAGTACTTC. Translation gives CASRSETGKNIQYF.